This TCR beta chain was sequenced for a study of blood T cell repertoires in COVID-19. Across the study: The United States, Italy and Spain provided the acute and convalescent COVID-19 samples. T cells, B-cell-depleted T cells, or PBMCs supplied cDNA or gDNA.

The germline gives CDR1 SNHLY, CDR2 FYNNEI. The CDR3 has 18 residues. V lost 2 bases, J lost 0 bases, and 7 bases stayed unmatched. Per the original data handling: Amplification from reference gene primers served as the basis for estimated nucleated cell counts. TCRdb's copy holds only in-frame clones and misses some; the assay was immunoSEQ multiplex PCR. D and trimming come from the DNA, and the V and J calls and clone size come from that table. The table includes around 53,000 clones, more than 90% detected once. This chain connects TRBV2 to TRBJ2-3; TRBD2 agrees at 11 bases. The sequence was collected from a human donor in a cohort sampled during active COVID-19. Sample: peripheral blood. CDR3: CASSEWLAGGTSTDTQYF. DNA for the CDR3: TGTGCCAGCAGTGAATGGCTAGCGGGGGGAACTAGCACAGATACGCAGTATTTT.